Below, 20 T cell receptor beta chains from the same sample are listed, as sequenced in a study of response to subunit inactivated influenza vaccine. A single record per CDR3 protein comes from TCRdb applying MiXCR to the RT-PCR reads. The sample holds fewer than 250,000 distinct CDR3 sequences; under 15% are singletons and the top ten take 26%. Source: CD8+ T cells sorted from PBMCs, taken approximately 5 days after vaccination. These receptors were taken from a man aged 50 or older who received an inactivated influenza vaccine.

This clonotype has only a few counts. The V gene is TRBV5-1, the J gene TRBJ2-2; 14 bases are a match to TRBD2. Germline V gene sequence: CDR1 SGHRS, CDR2 YFSETQ. J gave up 0 bases and V 4 bases, and 5 bases lay outside the gene matches. The length of the CDR3 is 18 residues. The CDR3 sequence: CASSPGLAGGPNTGELFF. CDR3 bases: TGCGCCAGCAGCCCAGGACTAGCGGGGGGTCCGAACACCGGGGAGCTGTTTTTT.

This chain links TRBV4-3 with TRBJ2-7, with D uncertain. The CDR3 consists of 14 residues. With 1 base removed from V and 3 bases from J, the gap between germline ends came to 10 bases. CDR1 and CDR2 from the germline V gene are LGHNA and YSLEER. CDR3 sequence (DNA): TGCGCCAGCAGCCAAGGGTGGCTGGGCTACGAGCAGTACTTC. This codes for CASSQGWLGYEQYF.

The chain combines TRBV6-5 with TRBJ2-5; weak D call: TRBD2 (5 bases). Trimming removed 4 bases at V and 6 bases at J, with 18 bases between. Germline assignment: CDR1 MNHEY and CDR2 SVGAGI. The CDR3 is made up of 15 amino acids. CDR3 protein: CASSSNERGLKTQYF. As DNA, the CDR3 is TGTGCCAGCAGTTCCAATGAACGGGGTCTGAAGACCCAGTACTTC.

In its sample, this clonotype was seen a few times. The CDR3 loop is CSVVGKGGELFF. The DNA of the CDR3 is TGCAGCGTTGTAGGAAAAGGCGGGGAGCTGTTTTTT. This sequence joins TRBV29-1 and TRBJ2-2; no clear D. Trimming shortened V by 4 bases and J by 7 bases, and 10 bases separated the two germline ends. Per germline, CDR1 SQVTM and CDR2 ANQGSEA. The CDR3 contains 12 residues.

The genes are TRBV20-1 and TRBJ2-3; a possible D gene is TRBD2 (6 bases). CDR1 is DFQATT and CDR2 is SNEGSKA in the germline V gene (reference sequence). V lost 3 bases and J lost 3, with 22 bases in between. The CDR3 sequence is 17 residues long. The CDR3 DNA sequence: TGCAGTGCTAGCCCGTTCCCCGGCGGGGCGATGACAGATACGCAGTATTTT. Translated: CSASPFPGGAMTDTQYF.

This chain joins TRBV4-3 and TRBJ2-3; D is perhaps TRBD1 or TRBD2 (5 bases each). V lost 0 bases and J 0 bases, leaving 13 bases between the germline ends. This CDR3 is built from 17 residues. The germline V gene encodes CDR1 LGHNA and CDR2 YSLEER. The CDR3 DNA reads as TGCGCCAGCAGCCAAGATGTCACGGGGCTTAGCACAGATACGCAGTATTTT. Encoded protein: CASSQDVTGLSTDTQYF.

The chain links TRBV7-9 to TRBJ2-7, with a tentative D call TRBD2 (6 bases). Germline loops: CDR1 SEHNR, CDR2 FQNEAQ (reference sequence). CDR3 size: 15 residues. Trimming left V 5 bases short and J 0 bases short, with 14 bases between. CDR3 loop: CASSPRPGVSYEQYF. In DNA form, the CDR3 reads TGTGCCAGCAGCCCCCGTCCGGGGGTCTCCTACGAGCAGTACTTC. Filled out from reference TRBV7-9 and TRBJ2-7, the complete variable domain reads DTGVSQNPRHKITKRGQNVTFRCDPISEHNRLYWYRQTLGQGPEFLTYFQNEAQLEKSRLLSDRFSAERPKGSFSTLEIQRTEQGDSAMYLCASSPRPGVSYEQYFGPGTRLTVT.

The V gene is TRBV7-9, the J gene TRBJ2-1; either TRBD1 or TRBD2 may fit D (6 bases each). The CDR3 is made up of 16 amino acids. Trimming removed 0 bases from V and 8 bases from J, with 17 bases in between. Germline CDR1 reads SEHNR; CDR2 reads FQNEAQ (reference sequence). In DNA form, the CDR3 reads TGTGCCAGCAGCTTAGCCTATAGGGGGGCTTTGTATGAGCAGTTCTTC. Translation gives CASSLAYRGALYEQFF.

This chain's CDR3 is CSVEVGPLSYGYTF. The DNA for the CDR3 is TGCAGCGTTGAAGTGGGGCCCCTAAGTTATGGCTACACCTTC. The V call is TRBV29-1, the J call TRBJ1-2; a weak D match, TRBD1 (5 bases). The CDR3 extends over 14 amino acids. Germline V gene data show CDR1 as SQVTM and CDR2 as ANQGSEA. The V and J ends lost 1 base and 5 bases respectively, with 14 bases between them.

The J gene is TRBJ1-4, the V gene TRBV4-3; D possibly corresponds to TRBD1 (5 bases). Deletions cut 0 bases from V and 8 bases from J, with 16 bases between. This CDR3 region has 16 residues. CDR1 is LGHNA and CDR2 is YSLEER in the germline V gene. The CDR3 nucleotides are TGCGCCAGCAGCCAAGAGCCCGGCCGCGGGGACGAAAAACTGTTTTTT. Translated, it gives CASSQEPGRGDEKLFF.

This clonotype showed up just a few times. The V and J genes are TRBV19 and TRBJ2-1; 14 nucleotides agree with TRBD2. The junction had 2 bases not matched to a gene; V was cut back by 3 bases and J by 4 bases. The CDR3 is 16 residues long. The germline V gene encodes CDR1 LNHDA and CDR2 SQIVND (reference sequence). The CDR3 DNA reads TGTGCCAGTAGTATCAGGACTAGCGGGAGGTACAATGAGCAGTTCTTC. It encodes CASSIRTSGRYNEQFF.

The J gene is TRBJ2-1, the V gene TRBV28, with a possible D match to TRBD2 (6 bases). This CDR3 spans 14 amino acids. Germline values: CDR1 MDHEN, CDR2 SYDVKM. Trimming cost V 4 bases and J 7 bases, with 14 bases left between them. CDR3 sequence (DNA): TGTGCCAGCAGTTGGACTACCCCTTCGAATGAGCAGTTCTTC. This gives the protein CASSWTTPSNEQFF.

V gene TRBV5-1 combines with J gene TRBJ1-1; D may be TRBD1 (6 bases). V lost 2 bases and J 3 bases, leaving 20 bases between the germline ends. The CDR3 is made up of 17 amino acids. Germline lookup yields CDR1 SGHRS and CDR2 YFSETQ. CDR3 in amino acids: CASSLTARGTLHTEAFF. The CDR3 DNA reads as TGCGCCAGCAGCTTAACGGCGAGGGGGACCTTGCACACTGAAGCTTTCTTT. Based on the CDR3 plus reference TRBV5-1 and TRBJ1-1, the full variable domain is KAGVTQTPRYLIKTRGQQVTLSCSPISGHRSVSWYQQTPGQGLQFLFEYFSETQRNKGNFPGRFSGRQFSNSRSEMNVSTLELGDSALYLCASSLTARGTLHTEAFFGQGTRLTVV.

As regards this clonotype: One junction end does not reproduce the germline sequence, and a read error may be involved. The chain joins TRBV12-3 or TRBV12-4 to TRBJ1-1, with D perhaps TRBD1 (6 bases). This CDR3 comprises 21 residues. CDR3 nucleotide sequence: TGTGGCAGCAGTTTTATGGTGCCAGGGGTCCCGAAAAACCGCCTAAACACTGAAGCTTTCTTT. Translated: CGSSFMVPGVPKNRLNTEAFF.

CDR3 region: CASSQGLAEDYGYTF. CDR3 coding DNA: TGTGCCAGCAGCCAAGGTTTGGCAGAGGACTATGGCTACACCTTC. The chain couples TRBV4-2 to TRBJ1-2; D uncertain. The CDR3 totals 15 residues. Germline CDR1 reads LGHNA; CDR2 reads YNFKEQ. The V end lost 1 base, the J end lost 3 bases, and 12 bases lay between the germline ends.

This clonotype has only a few counts. This rearrangement joins TRBV4-3 to TRBJ2-2; TRBD2 matches 11 bases. Germline V gives CDR1 LGHNA, CDR2 YSLEER. Trimming took 1 base from V and 6 from J; bases not matched to a gene: 13. CDR3 length: 19 residues. CDR3 nucleotides: TGCGCCAGCAGCCAAGGGAGTATCGCACTAGCGGGAGCAGCCGGGGAGCTGTTTTTT. Translated: CASSQGSIALAGAAGELFF.

This sequence joins TRBV7-6 and TRBJ2-7, with D possibly TRBD2 on 5 matching bases. Between the trimmed V and J ends, which lost 5 bases and 1 base, there was a span of 15 bases. Germline V lookup: CDR1 SGHVS, CDR2 FNYEAQ. This CDR3 region has 15 residues. The CDR3 DNA reads as TGTGCCAGCAGCCCCAGCGGCAAGGGATCCTACGAGCAGTACTTC. Translating it yields CASSPSGKGSYEQYF.

V gene TRBV5-1 combines with J gene TRBJ2-2; no clear D gene. Trimming took off 0 bases at V and 4 bases at J, with 7 bases between the two ends. The CDR3 has 14 residues. CDR1 and CDR2 (germline): SGHRS, YFSETQ. The CDR3 DNA is TGCGCCAGCAGCTTGGGTAGAGGCACCGGGGAGCTGTTTTTT. Its protein is CASSLGRGTGELFF.

This clonotype has ten or more counts. The chain uses TRBV6-1 and TRBJ2-3; 8 bases agree with TRBD2. This CDR3 region has 14 residues. J was trimmed by 11 bases and V by 5 bases; bases with no gene match: 12. Germline assignment: CDR1 MNHNS and CDR2 SASEGT. The CDR3 region is CASSQYYSLAGQYF. CDR3 in DNA: TGTGCCAGCAGTCAGTATTACTCGCTAGCGGGGCAGTATTTT.

The J gene is TRBJ1-1, the V gene TRBV12-3 or TRBV12-4; D not resolved. The CDR3 extends over 13 amino acids. Trimming removed 7 bases at V and 1 base at J, with 10 bases between. CDR3 DNA sequence: TGTGCCAGCAACCCGGACTGGAACACTGAAGCTTTCTTT. Protein: CASNPDWNTEAFF.